The T cell receptor (beta chain) described here comes from a study of cytomegalovirus exposure and HLA in healthy donors. Overall study context: Earlier results showed roughly 120 million unique TCR beta sequences derived from approximately 180 million T cells. Of the donors genotyped, about 410 in all, about 80% fell in the Caucasian-associated ancestry cluster. Study findings and constraints: Most TCR sequences were uncommon, yet certain public TCRs appeared in many donors.

The CDR3 loop spans 13 amino acids. In germline, CDR1 is MNHEY, CDR2 SVGAGI. Trimming cost V 8 bases and J 6 bases; bases outside gene matches: 7. PCR primers comprised 60 Vbeta and 13 Jbeta primers. Libraries were prepared by immunoSEQ multiplex PCR; TCRdb keeps only in-frame clonotypes and omits some of them. The sample has about 140,000 clones, around 80% seen once; the top ten hold approximately 6.3%. Comments on this clone: Its antigen is undetermined.

This rearrangement joins TRBV6-5 to TRBJ1-5; the match to TRBD1 covers 7 bases. Sequencing was performed on PBMCs. This clonotype originated in a middle-aged man in good health and CMV-seropositive. The CDR3 DNA follows: TGTGCCAGCGCCCGACAGGGAGTTCAGCCCCAGCATTTT. This sequence encodes CASARQGVQPQHF.